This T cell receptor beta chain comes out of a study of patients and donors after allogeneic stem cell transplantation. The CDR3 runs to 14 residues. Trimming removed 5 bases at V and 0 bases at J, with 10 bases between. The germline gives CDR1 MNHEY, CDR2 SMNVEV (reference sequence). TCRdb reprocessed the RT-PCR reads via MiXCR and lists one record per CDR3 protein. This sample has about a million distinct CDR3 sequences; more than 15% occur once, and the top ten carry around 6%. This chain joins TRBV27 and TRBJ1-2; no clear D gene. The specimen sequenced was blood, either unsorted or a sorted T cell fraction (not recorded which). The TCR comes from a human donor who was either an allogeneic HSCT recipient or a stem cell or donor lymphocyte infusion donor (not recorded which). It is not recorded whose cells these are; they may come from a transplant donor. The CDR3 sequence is CASSRFPANYGYTF. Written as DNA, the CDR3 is TGTGCCAGCAGTCGCTTTCCAGCTAACTATGGCTACACCTTC.